A single sample is the source of the 19 T cell receptor beta chains below, sequenced in a study of a mutant IDH1 vaccine in newly diagnosed glioma. Indicated time point: week 23, last vaccination. Every single dose of the vaccine, 300 ug of mutant IDH1 20-mer peptide, came with topical imiquimod. Antigens for these TCRs are unknown. Clones were read by immunoSEQ multiplex PCR, and TCRdb kept only the in-frame ones, dropping some. The sample lists 52,000 or so clones, roughly 81% occurring once. Material: PBMCs, obtained from a glioma patient whose treatment included an IDH1 peptide vaccine. These receptors were collected from a middle-aged woman with glioma. Some clones in this sample may be carry-over from other donors' samples.

The chain links TRBV20-1 to TRBJ2-4; D is ambiguous. Trimming took off 3 bases at V and 12 bases at J, with 9 bases between the two ends. The germline V gene encodes CDR1 DFQATT and CDR2 SNEGSKA (reference sequence). The CDR3 is 10 residues long. The chain's CDR3 is CSASAQAQYF. In DNA form, the CDR3 reads TGCAGTGCTAGCGCCCAAGCTCAGTACTTC.

This clone was counted only a few times. The chain uses TRBV2 and TRBJ1-2, with 8 bases identical to TRBD1. The germline V gene has CDR1 SNHLY and CDR2 FYNNEI. With V trimmed by 6 bases and J by 7 bases, 7 bases remained unmatched. CDR3 length equals 13 residues. DNA of the CDR3: TGTGCCAGCAGCACAGGGGGTCTAAGTGGCTACACCTTC. It specifies CASSTGGLSGYTF.

The chain recombines TRBV7-2 with TRBJ1-3; possible D gene TRBD1, 5 bases. Trimming left V 5 bases short and J 1 base short, with 12 bases between. CDR1 and CDR2 (germline): SGHTA, FQGNSA. There are 15 residues in the CDR3. CDR3 amino acids: CASSETAGSGNTIYF. The CDR3 nucleotides read TGTGCCAGCAGCGAGACGGCAGGGTCTGGAAACACCATATATTTT.

This chain links TRBV15 with TRBJ1-5, with a weak D call TRBD1 (6 bases). V lost 4 bases and J 1 base, leaving 14 bases between the germline ends. This CDR3 spans 16 amino acids. The germline gives CDR1 LNHNV, CDR2 YYDKDF (reference sequence). The CDR3 coding sequence is TGTGCCACCAGCACCTCAACAGGGTTGAGCAATCAGCCCCAGCATTTT. Encoded protein: CATSTSTGLSNQPQHF.

This chain joins TRBV6-1 and TRBJ1-2; D gene unclear. The CDR3 contains 13 residues. Germline CDR1 and CDR2: MNHNS and SASEGT. Trimming left V 2 bases short and J 4 bases short, with 8 bases between. As DNA, the CDR3 is TGTGCCAGCAGTGAAAGTGAAACCTATGGCTACACCTTC. Its protein is CASSESETYGYTF.

The chain has TRBV29-1 and TRBJ2-7; D perhaps matches TRBD2 (5 bases). The CDR3 runs to 12 residues. With 7 bases removed from V and 0 bases from J, the gap between germline ends came to 10 bases. In germline, CDR1 is SQVTM, CDR2 ANQGSEA. DNA of the CDR3: TGCAGCGCCGAGGGTGTCTCCTACGAGCAGTACTTC. This translates into CSAEGVSYEQYF.

The chain is built from TRBV9 and TRBJ2-3; 7 bases agree with TRBD2. The ends lost 4 bases at V and 1 base at J; junction bases unmatched: 6. From germline, CDR1 is SGDLS and CDR2 YYNGEE. The CDR3 has 15 residues. DNA for the CDR3: TGTGCCAGCAGCATCCTGGCGGGGGGCACAGATACGCAGTATTTT. It codes for CASSILAGGTDTQYF.

The chain joins TRBV9 to TRBJ1-5; possible D gene TRBD1, 5 bases. Trimming left V 3 bases short and J 2 bases short, with 9 bases between. This CDR3 region has 14 residues. The germline V gene has CDR1 SGDLS and CDR2 YYNGEE. The CDR3 sequence is CASSGTGGNQPQHF. CDR3 DNA: TGTGCCAGCAGCGGAACAGGAGGCAATCAGCCCCAGCATTTT.

The rearrangement joins TRBV5-1 to TRBJ2-7, with a possible D match to TRBD1 (5 bases). The germline CDR1 and CDR2 sequences are SGHRS and YFSETQ. This CDR3 is 13 amino acids long. Trimming removed 1 base from V and 5 bases from J, with 10 bases in between. The CDR3 nucleotides are TGCGCCAGCAGCTTGAGTATAGGGGACGAGCAGTACTTC. This codes for CASSLSIGDEQYF.

The chain couples TRBV19 to TRBJ2-2; no firm D call. The V end was cut by 5 bases, the J end by 0 bases, with 10 bases between. Germline loops: CDR1 LNHDA, CDR2 SQIVND (reference sequence). The CDR3 has 15 amino acids. The CDR3 spells CASSRREANTGELFF. CDR3 DNA: TGTGCCAGTAGTCGCCGCGAGGCGAACACCGGGGAGCTGTTTTTT.

The chain combines TRBV7-8 with TRBJ2-7; D assignment may be TRBD1 or TRBD2 (5 bases each). The germline V gene has CDR1 SGHVS and CDR2 FQNEAQ. Trimming left V 5 bases short and J 5 bases short, with 19 bases between. The CDR3 spans 15 residues. CDR3 DNA sequence: TGTGCCAGCAGCACCCCGGGACCGCCGAGGGACGAGCAGTACTTC. It codes for CASSTPGPPRDEQYF.

The chain links TRBV10-1 to TRBJ2-7, with no clear D. The germline gives CDR1 WNHNN, CDR2 SYGVQD (reference sequence). The ends were cut back, 6 bases at V and 4 bases at J, with 10 bases in the middle. The CDR3 contains 12 residues. As DNA, the CDR3 is TGCGCCAGCAGGGCCGATCAGTACGAGCAGTACTTC. This codes for CASRADQYEQYF.

This chain links TRBV9 with TRBJ2-2; 11 nucleotides match TRBD1. Germline V gene lookup returns CDR1 SGDLS and CDR2 YYNGEE. CDR3 size: 16 residues. Trimming at V came to 4 bases and at J to 5 bases, leaving 7 bases not matched to a gene. The CDR3 DNA sequence: TGTGCCAGCAGCCCCCTGGACAGGGGGCAAACCGGGGAGCTGTTTTTT. The encoded protein is CASSPLDRGQTGELFF.

The chain uses TRBV9 and TRBJ1-2, with TRBD1 identical over 12 bases. Germline V gene data show CDR1 as SGDLS and CDR2 as YYNGEE. V gave up 3 bases and J gave up 3 bases; unmatched junction bases: 6. CDR3 length equals 16 residues. This CDR3 is CASSAGQGAVDYGYTF. The CDR3 DNA follows: TGTGCCAGCAGCGCGGGACAGGGGGCGGTGGACTATGGCTACACCTTC.

The chain links TRBV19 to TRBJ1-1; D remains unclear. Germline lookup yields CDR1 LNHDA and CDR2 SQIVND (reference sequence). This CDR3 contains 15 residues. Trimming removed 1 base from V and 0 bases from J, with 9 bases in between. The CDR3, as DNA: TGTGCCAGTAGTATAGGGCCGACCATGAACACTGAAGCTTTCTTT. Its protein product is CASSIGPTMNTEAFF.

The genes are TRBV5-1 and TRBJ1-1; possibly TRBD1 for D (5 bases). This CDR3 contains 14 residues. Trimming left V 0 bases short and J 4 bases short, with 10 bases between. The V gene's germline CDR1 is SGHRS and CDR2 YFSETQ. The CDR3 loop reads CASSLGGYATEAFF. The CDR3 nucleotides read TGCGCCAGCAGCTTGGGGGGGTATGCCACTGAAGCTTTCTTT.

The CDR3, as DNA: TGTGCCAGCAGCCGTACCTACGAGCAGTACTTC. It specifies CASSRTYEQYF. This chain joins TRBV7-9 and TRBJ2-7; D is uncertain. Per the germline V gene, CDR1 is SEHNR and CDR2 is FQNEAQ (reference sequence). The V end lost 5 bases, the J end lost 2 bases, and 4 bases lay between the germline ends. CDR3 length equals 11 residues.

This clone showed up just once. The chain employs TRBV7-2 and TRBJ1-1; D might be TRBD1 (5 bases). Trimming stripped 3 bases from V and 2 bases from J, with 13 bases between. From germline, CDR1 is SGHTA and CDR2 FQGNSA. The CDR3 is made up of 15 amino acids. In DNA, the CDR3 is TGTGCCAGCAGCTTTGGGAGGGACCTAAACACTGAAGCTTTCTTT. This sequence encodes CASSFGRDLNTEAFF.

Here the CDR3 reads CSVLVAAGGSNQPQHF. The CDR3 nucleotides read TGCAGCGTTTTGGTTGCGGCAGGGGGCAGCAATCAGCCCCAGCATTTT. The chain uses TRBV29-1 and TRBJ1-5; 8 bases align to TRBD1. V was pared by 5 bases and J by 1 base, with 10 bases of the junction left unmatched. This CDR3 contains 16 residues. Germline CDR1 reads SQVTM; CDR2 reads ANQGSEA.